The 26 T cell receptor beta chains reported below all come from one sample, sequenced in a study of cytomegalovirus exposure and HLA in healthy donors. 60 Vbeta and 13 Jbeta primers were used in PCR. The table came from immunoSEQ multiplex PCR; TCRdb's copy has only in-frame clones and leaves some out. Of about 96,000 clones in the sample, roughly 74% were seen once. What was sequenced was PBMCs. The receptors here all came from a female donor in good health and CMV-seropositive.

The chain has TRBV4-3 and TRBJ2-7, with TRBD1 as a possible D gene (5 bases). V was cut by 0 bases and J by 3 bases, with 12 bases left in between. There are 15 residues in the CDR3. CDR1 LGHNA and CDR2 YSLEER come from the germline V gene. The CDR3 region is CASSQDRARLYEQYF. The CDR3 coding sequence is TGCGCCAGCAGCCAAGACAGGGCAAGACTCTACGAGCAGTACTTC.

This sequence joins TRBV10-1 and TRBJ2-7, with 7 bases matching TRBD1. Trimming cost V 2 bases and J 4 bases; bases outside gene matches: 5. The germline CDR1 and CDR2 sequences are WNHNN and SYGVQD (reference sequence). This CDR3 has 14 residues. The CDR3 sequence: CASSEAPRGYEQYF. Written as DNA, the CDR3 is TGCGCCAGCAGTGAGGCCCCCAGGGGGTACGAGCAGTACTTC.

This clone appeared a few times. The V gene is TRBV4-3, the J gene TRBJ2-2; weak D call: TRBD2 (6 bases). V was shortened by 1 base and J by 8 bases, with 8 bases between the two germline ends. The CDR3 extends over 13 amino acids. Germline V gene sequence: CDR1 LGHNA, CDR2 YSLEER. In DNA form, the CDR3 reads TGCGCCAGCAGCCAAGGGCGGGGAGGGGAGCTGTTTTTT. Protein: CASSQGRGGELFF.

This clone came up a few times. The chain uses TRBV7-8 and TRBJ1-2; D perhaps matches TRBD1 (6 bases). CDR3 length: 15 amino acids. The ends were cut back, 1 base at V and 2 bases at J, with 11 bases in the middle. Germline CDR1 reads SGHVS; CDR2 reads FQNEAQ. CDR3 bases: TGTGCCAGCAGCTTAGGGGGACAAAGCAACTATGGCTACACCTTC. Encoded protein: CASSLGGQSNYGYTF.

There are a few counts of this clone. Here the CDR3 DNA reads TGTGCCAGTAGCGGGAGTTGGTACGAGCAGTACTTC. Encoded protein: CASSGSWYEQYF. The chain is built from TRBV28 and TRBJ2-7; TRBD2 matches at 9 bases. V shed 9 bases and J 4 bases; nucleotides not matched to a gene: 4. Germline V gives CDR1 MDHEN, CDR2 SYDVKM. This CDR3 is built from 12 residues.

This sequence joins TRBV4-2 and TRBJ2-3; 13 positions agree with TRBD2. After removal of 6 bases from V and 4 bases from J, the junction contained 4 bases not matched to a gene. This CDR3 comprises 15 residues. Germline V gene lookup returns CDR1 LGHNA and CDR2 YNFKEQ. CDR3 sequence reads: CASRSGLAGSDTQYF. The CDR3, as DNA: TGTGCCAGCAGGTCGGGACTAGCGGGATCAGATACGCAGTATTTT.

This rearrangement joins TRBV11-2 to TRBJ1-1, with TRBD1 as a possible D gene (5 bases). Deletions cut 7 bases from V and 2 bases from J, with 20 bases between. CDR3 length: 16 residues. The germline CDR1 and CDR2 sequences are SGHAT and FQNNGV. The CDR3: CASTPEPEQANTEAFF. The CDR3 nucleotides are TGTGCCAGCACCCCGGAGCCGGAACAGGCCAACACTGAAGCTTTCTTT.

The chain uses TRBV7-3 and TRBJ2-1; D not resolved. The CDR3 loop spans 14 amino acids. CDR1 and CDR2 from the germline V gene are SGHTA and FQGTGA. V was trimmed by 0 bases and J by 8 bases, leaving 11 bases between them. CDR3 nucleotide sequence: TGTGCCAGCAGCTTAACTGGAGTTGCAGATGAGCAGTTCTTC. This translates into CASSLTGVADEQFF.

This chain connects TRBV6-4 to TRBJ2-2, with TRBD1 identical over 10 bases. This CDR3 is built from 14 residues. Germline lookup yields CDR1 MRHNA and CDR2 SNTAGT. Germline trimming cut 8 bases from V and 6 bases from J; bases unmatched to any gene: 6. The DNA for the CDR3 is TGTGCCAGCTCGAGGGGACAGGGGTCCGGGGAGCTGTTTTTT. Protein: CASSRGQGSGELFF.

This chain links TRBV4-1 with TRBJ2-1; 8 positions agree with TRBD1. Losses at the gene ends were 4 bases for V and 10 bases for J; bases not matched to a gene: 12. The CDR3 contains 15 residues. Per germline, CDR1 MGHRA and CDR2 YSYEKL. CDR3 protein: CASSLRQGWRDEQFF. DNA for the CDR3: TGCGCCAGCAGCCTGCGACAGGGGTGGCGGGACGAGCAGTTCTTC.

CDR3 protein: CASSEAGQGAYNEQFF. The CDR3 DNA reads as TGTGCCAGCAGTGAAGCGGGACAGGGGGCGTACAATGAGCAGTTCTTC. V and J are TRBV6-1 and TRBJ2-1, with 12 nucleotides matching TRBD1. CDR3 length: 16 residues. Germline CDR1 and CDR2: MNHNS and SASEGT. V gave up 0 bases and J gave up 4 bases; unmatched junction bases: 1.

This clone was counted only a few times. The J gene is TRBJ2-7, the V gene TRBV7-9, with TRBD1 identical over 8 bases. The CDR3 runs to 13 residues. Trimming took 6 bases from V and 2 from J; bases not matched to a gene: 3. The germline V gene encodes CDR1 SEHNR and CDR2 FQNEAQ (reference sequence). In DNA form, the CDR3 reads TGTGCCAGCAGTTACAGGGGGGCCTACGAGCAGTACTTC. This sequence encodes CASSYRGAYEQYF.

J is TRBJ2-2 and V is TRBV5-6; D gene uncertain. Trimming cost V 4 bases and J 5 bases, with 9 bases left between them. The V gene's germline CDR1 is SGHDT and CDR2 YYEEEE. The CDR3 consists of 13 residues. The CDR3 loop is CASSDTPTGELFF. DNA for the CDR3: TGTGCCAGCAGCGACACCCCGACCGGGGAGCTGTTTTTT.

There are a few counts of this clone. CDR3: CSVEEGRGRFGYGYTF. As DNA, the CDR3 is TGCAGCGTTGAAGAGGGCAGGGGGCGCTTCGGCTATGGCTACACCTTC. The chain employs TRBV29-1 and TRBJ1-2, with 8 bases matching TRBD1. With 0 bases clipped from V and 4 bases from J, the junction kept 10 bases outside the gene matches. The CDR3 is 16 residues long. Looked up from germline, CDR1 is SQVTM and CDR2 is ANQGSEA.

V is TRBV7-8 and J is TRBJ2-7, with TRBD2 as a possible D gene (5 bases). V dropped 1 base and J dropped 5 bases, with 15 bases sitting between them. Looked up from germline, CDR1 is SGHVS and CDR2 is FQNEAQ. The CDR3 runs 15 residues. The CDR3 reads CASSLDGERSDEQYF. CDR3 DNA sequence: TGTGCCAGCAGCTTAGACGGGGAGCGATCCGACGAGCAGTACTTC. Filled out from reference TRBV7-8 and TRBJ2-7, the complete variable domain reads GAGVSQSPRYKVAKRGQDVALRCDPISGHVSLFWYQQALGQGPEFLTYFQNEAQLDKSGLPSDRFFAERPEGSVSTLKIQRTQQEDSAVYLCASSLDGERSDEQYFGPGTRLTVT.

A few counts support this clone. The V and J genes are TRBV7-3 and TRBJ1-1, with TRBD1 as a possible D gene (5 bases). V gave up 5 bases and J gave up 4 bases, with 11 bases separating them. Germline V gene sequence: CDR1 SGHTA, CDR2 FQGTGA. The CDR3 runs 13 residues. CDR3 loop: CASSMTEVTEAFF. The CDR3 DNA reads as TGTGCCAGCAGCATGACAGAGGTCACTGAAGCTTTCTTT.

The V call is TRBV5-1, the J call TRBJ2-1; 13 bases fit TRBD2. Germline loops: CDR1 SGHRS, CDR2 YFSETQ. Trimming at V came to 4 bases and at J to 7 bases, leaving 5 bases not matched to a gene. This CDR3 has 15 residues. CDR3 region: CASSLGLAGNNEQFF. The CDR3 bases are TGCGCCAGCAGCCTGGGACTAGCGGGAAATAATGAGCAGTTCTTC. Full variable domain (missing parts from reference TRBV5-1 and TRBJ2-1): KAGVTQTPRYLIKTRGQQVTLSCSPISGHRSVSWYQQTPGQGLQFLFEYFSETQRNKGNFPGRFSGRQFSNSRSEMNVSTLELGDSALYLCASSLGLAGNNEQFFGPGTRLTVL.

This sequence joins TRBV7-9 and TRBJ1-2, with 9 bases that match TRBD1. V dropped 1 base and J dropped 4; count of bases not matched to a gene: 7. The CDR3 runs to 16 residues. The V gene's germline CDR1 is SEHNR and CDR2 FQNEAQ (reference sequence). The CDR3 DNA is TGTGCCAGCAGCTTAGAACAGGGGGCGGTCACCTATGGCTACACCTTC. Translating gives CASSLEQGAVTYGYTF.

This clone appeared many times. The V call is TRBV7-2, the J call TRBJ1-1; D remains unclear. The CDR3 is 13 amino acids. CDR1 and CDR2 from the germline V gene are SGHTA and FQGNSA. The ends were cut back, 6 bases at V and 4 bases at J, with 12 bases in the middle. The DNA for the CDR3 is TGTGCCAGCAGACTTATGGTTAGCACTGAAGCTTTCTTT. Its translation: CASRLMVSTEAFF.

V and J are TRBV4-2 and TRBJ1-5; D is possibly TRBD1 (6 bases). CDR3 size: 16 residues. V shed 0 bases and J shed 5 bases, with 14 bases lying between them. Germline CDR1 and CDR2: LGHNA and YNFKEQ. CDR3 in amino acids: CASSQEGGGADQPQHF. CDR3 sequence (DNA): TGTGCCAGCAGCCAAGAGGGTGGGGGCGCGGATCAGCCCCAGCATTTT.

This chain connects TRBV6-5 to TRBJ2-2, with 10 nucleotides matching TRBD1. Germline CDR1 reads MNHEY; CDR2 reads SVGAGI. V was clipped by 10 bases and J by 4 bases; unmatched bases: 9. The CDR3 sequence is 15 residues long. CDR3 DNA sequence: TGTGCCACCAAATCGCGGACAGGGGGCACCGGGGAGCTGTTTTTT. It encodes CATKSRTGGTGELFF.

In DNA form, the CDR3 reads TGTGCCAGTAGCCTCGAACCGAGAACTAATGAAAAACTGTTTTTT. This encodes CASSLEPRTNEKLFF. V is TRBV19 and J is TRBJ1-4; the D is unclear. The germline gives CDR1 LNHDA, CDR2 SQIVND (reference sequence). The CDR3 has 15 residues. The V gene lost 6 bases and the J gene lost 1 base, with 12 bases spanning the gap.

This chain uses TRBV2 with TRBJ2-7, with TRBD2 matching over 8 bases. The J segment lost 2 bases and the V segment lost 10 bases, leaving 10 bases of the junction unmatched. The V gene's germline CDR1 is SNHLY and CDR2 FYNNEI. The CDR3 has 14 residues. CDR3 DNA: TGTGCCACCTCCCCCCAGCGGGGGCCCTACGAGCAGTACTTC. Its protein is CATSPQRGPYEQYF. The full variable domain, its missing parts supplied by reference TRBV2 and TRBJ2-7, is EPEVTQTPSHQVTQMGQEVILRCVPISNHLYFYWYRQILGQKVEFLVSFYNNEISEKSEIFDDQFSVERPDGSNFTLKIRSTKLEDSAMYFCATSPQRGPYEQYFGPGTRLTVT.

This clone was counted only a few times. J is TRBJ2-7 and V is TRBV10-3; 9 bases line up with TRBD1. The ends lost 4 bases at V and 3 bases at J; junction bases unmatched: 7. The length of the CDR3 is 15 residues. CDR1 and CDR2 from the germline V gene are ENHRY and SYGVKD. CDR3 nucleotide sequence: TGTGCCATCAGTGCCGGACAGGGGAGAGGCTACGAGCAGTACTTC. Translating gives CAISAGQGRGYEQYF.

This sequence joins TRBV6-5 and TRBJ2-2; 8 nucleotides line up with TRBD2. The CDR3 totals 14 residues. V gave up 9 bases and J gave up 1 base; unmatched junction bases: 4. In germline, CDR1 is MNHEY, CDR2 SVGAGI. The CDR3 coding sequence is TGTGCCAGTAGTACTAGCGGGAACACCGGGGAGCTGTTTTTT. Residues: CASSTSGNTGELFF.

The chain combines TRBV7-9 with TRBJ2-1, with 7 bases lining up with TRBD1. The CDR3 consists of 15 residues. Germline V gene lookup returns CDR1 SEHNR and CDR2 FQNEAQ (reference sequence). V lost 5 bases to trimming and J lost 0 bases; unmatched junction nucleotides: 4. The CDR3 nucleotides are TGTGCCAGCAGCCGGGACAGAAGCTCCTACAATGAGCAGTTCTTC. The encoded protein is CASSRDRSSYNEQFF.